Shown below are 14 T cell receptor beta chains from a single sample sequenced in a study of blood T cell repertoires in COVID-19. Clones were read by immunoSEQ multiplex PCR, and TCRdb kept only the in-frame ones, dropping some. The sample carries 150,000 to 200,000 clones, roughly four fifths recorded once. Source material: peripheral blood. The source of these receptors is a woman aged 80 or over with COVID-19, enrolled during active disease.

V usage is TRBV7-2 and J usage is TRBJ1-4, with D tentatively TRBD1 (6 bases). Trimming stripped 5 bases from V and 6 bases from J, with 13 bases between. Germline V lookup: CDR1 SGHTA, CDR2 FQGNSA. The CDR3 sequence is 14 residues long. The CDR3: CASSPGQFDEKLFF. The CDR3 region has the DNA TGTGCCAGCAGCCCCGGACAGTTCGATGAAAAACTGTTTTTT.

The CDR3 loop reads CASSLYGGSTDTQYF. CDR3 bases: TGTGCCAGCAGTTTATACGGGGGGTCGACAGATACGCAGTATTTT. The chain is built from TRBV27 and TRBJ2-3, with 7 bases fitting TRBD2. CDR1 and CDR2 (germline): MNHEY, SMNVEV (reference sequence). This CDR3 region has 15 residues. Losses at the gene ends were 1 base for V and 3 bases for J; bases not matched to a gene: 4.

This chain links TRBV3-1 (or the pseudogene TRBV3-2) with TRBJ1-5; no clear D gene. The ends were cut back, 4 bases at V and 2 bases at J, with 24 bases in the middle. Germline loops: CDR1 LGHDT, CDR2 YNNKEL (reference sequence). This CDR3 spans 19 amino acids. CDR3 nucleotides: TGTGCCAGCAGCCCTTGGGAATTCCGGGGTTATTGGGGCAATCAGCCCCAGCATTTT. It specifies CASSPWEFRGYWGNQPQHF.

This clone was counted between two and nine times. This chain joins TRBV18 and TRBJ2-2; possibly TRBD2 for D (5 bases). The germline gives CDR1 KGHSH, CDR2 LQKENI. Trimming took off 2 bases at V and 3 bases at J, with 10 bases between the two ends. The CDR3 contains 15 residues. The CDR3 here is CASSPWGDDTGELFF. The CDR3 bases are TGTGCCAGCTCACCATGGGGAGATGACACCGGGGAGCTGTTTTTT.

The V call is TRBV4-1, the J call TRBJ1-2, with D uncertain. CDR1 is MGHRA, CDR2 YSYEKL, per germline. V lost 6 bases, J lost 4 bases, and 18 bases lay in between. This CDR3 contains 15 residues. The CDR3 spells CASRMESYGLYGYTF. CDR3 in DNA: TGCGCCAGCAGGATGGAATCCTATGGGCTCTATGGCTACACCTTC.

The sample holds a few counts of this clone. The chain uses TRBV2 and TRBJ2-2; 10 bases are shared with TRBD2. This CDR3 is 17 amino acids long. In germline, CDR1 is SNHLY, CDR2 FYNNEI. Losses at the gene ends were 3 bases for V and 0 bases for J; bases not matched to a gene: 4. The CDR3 DNA follows: TGTGCCAGCAGTGACATAGCGGGGGGATCGAACACCGGGGAGCTGTTTTTT. Residues: CASSDIAGGSNTGELFF.

This rearrangement joins TRBV19 to TRBJ2-1; TRBD2 agrees at 10 bases. CDR1 is LNHDA, CDR2 SQIVND, per germline (reference sequence). This CDR3 spans 17 amino acids. V gave up 5 bases and J gave up 2 bases; unmatched junction bases: 9. The CDR3 DNA sequence: TGTGCCAGTAGTCTCCGACTAGCGGGCGACACCTACAATGAGCAGTTCTTC. Translating gives CASSLRLAGDTYNEQFF.

The rearrangement links TRBV7-9 to TRBJ2-3; 7 bases are a match to TRBD1. The V gene's germline CDR1 is SEHNR and CDR2 FQNEAQ (reference sequence). CDR3 length equals 14 residues. J was trimmed by 2 bases and V by 5 bases; bases with no gene match: 4. The CDR3 coding sequence is TGTGCCAGCAGCCGGACAGGAAACACAGATACGCAGTATTTT. It yields the protein CASSRTGNTDTQYF.

The chain recombines TRBV5-8 with TRBJ1-2; 12 nucleotides align to TRBD1. The germline CDR1 and CDR2 sequences are SGHTS and YDEGEE. This CDR3 has 15 residues. CDR3 nucleotides: TGTGCGGGAAAGCGAGGGACAGGGGGCTTCTATGGCTACACCTTC. It yields the protein CAGKRGTGGFYGYTF.

The gene calls are TRBV28 and TRBJ2-5, with TRBD1 matching over 8 bases. Germline lookup yields CDR1 MDHEN and CDR2 SYDVKM. The junction had 9 bases not matched to a gene; V was cut back by 6 bases and J by 3 bases. This CDR3 spans 15 amino acids. In nucleotides, the CDR3 is TGTGCCAGCAGCCTCCGAGGACAGGGAAAAGAGACCCAGTACTTC. As protein: CASSLRGQGKETQYF.

The chain combines TRBV18 with TRBJ1-2, with D perhaps TRBD1 (6 bases). The length of the CDR3 is 12 residues. Germline CDR1 reads KGHSH; CDR2 reads LQKENI. V lost 8 bases and J lost 7, with 14 bases in between. CDR3 region: CASRNTGFGYTF. The DNA for the CDR3 is TGTGCCAGCCGAAATACAGGGTTTGGCTACACCTTC.

This chain uses TRBV4-2 with TRBJ2-1; a possible D gene is TRBD2 (5 bases). The V and J ends lost 4 bases and 6 bases respectively, with 7 bases between them. The CDR3 sequence is 12 residues long. Germline loops: CDR1 LGHNA, CDR2 YNFKEQ. The CDR3 reads CASSRGINEQFF. The CDR3 DNA sequence: TGTGCCAGCAGCCGAGGGATCAATGAGCAGTTCTTC.

This chain links TRBV5-6 with TRBJ2-6; D is perhaps TRBD1 (5 bases). Between the trimmed V and J ends, which lost 6 bases and 3 bases, there was a span of 7 bases. From germline, CDR1 is SGHDT and CDR2 YYEEEE. This CDR3 region has 13 residues. The CDR3 sequence is CASIGDGANVLTF. DNA of the CDR3: TGTGCCAGCATAGGGGATGGGGCCAACGTCCTGACTTTC.

A few counts support this clone. The genes are TRBV11-3 and TRBJ2-7, with D perhaps matching TRBD2 (6 bases). V was clipped by 1 base and J by 3 bases, with 10 bases between them. CDR3 size: 14 residues. The germline CDR1 and CDR2 sequences are SGHNT and YENEEA. The CDR3 DNA follows: TGTGCCAGCAGCTTAGGGGACTCATACTACGAGCAGTACTTC. Translating it yields CASSLGDSYYEQYF.